This TCR beta chain came from a study of OX40 agonist ivuxolimab in advanced cancers. This CDR3 spans 16 amino acids. Germline V lookup: CDR1 MNHEY, CDR2 SMNVEV (reference sequence). Trimming at V came to 5 bases and at J to 4 bases, leaving 10 bases not matched to a gene. The repertoire was sequenced with immunoSEQ multiplex PCR; TCRdb's copy has only in-frame clones and lacks some. The repertoire includes 75,000 to 90,000 clones, 92% of them detected once, and 1% to 1.3% sits in the top ten. In this sample, this clone turned up a few times. The rearrangement joins TRBV27 to TRBJ1-5; TRBD1 matches 8 bases. The sequence was obtained from an adult with an advanced solid tumor such as melanoma, head and neck, liver or kidney cancer. The sequencing here drew on CD4+ or CD8+ T cells sorted from blood, taken in a trial of the OX40 agonist ivuxolimab. CDR3 in amino acids: CASSLTSTGGNQPQHF. In DNA, the CDR3 is TGTGCCAGCAGTCTCACTTCCACAGGGGGTAATCAGCCCCAGCATTTT.